These 32 T cell receptor beta chains share one sample of origin, sequenced in a study of tumor-infiltrating lymphocytes in primary liver carcinoma. The investigators made TCR beta cDNA from 400 to 550 ng total RNA, using a constant-region primer. Employing slightly modified ARM-PCR, three nested multiplex PCR rounds were run, and these gave rise to the TCR beta libraries. In the first two PCR rounds, TRBV1-TRBV30 forward primers were paired with a C-beta reverse primer, and each round lasted approximately 9 cycles. TCRdb re-called the multiplex PCR reads with MiXCR, one entry per CDR3 protein. The sample comprises around 56,000 distinct CDR3 sequences, about two thirds of which are singletons, and around 57% rests with the top ten. The source material, roughly 18-30 mg of unsorted bulk tissue, was used to co-extract RNA and DNA. The sequencing sample was made of liver tumor tissue from sampling region 2. Subset described: tumor region T2, inferior pole. Receptor source: a man between 35 and 55 years old with primary liver carcinoma and hepatitis B virus infection.

Points on this clonotype: This clone may be a read error of a much larger clone one base away. The genes are TRBV28 and TRBJ1-4; 9 bases line up with TRBD1. From germline, CDR1 is MDHEN and CDR2 SYDVKM. This CDR3 is 14 amino acids long. J was trimmed by 8 bases and V by 7 bases; bases with no gene match: 8. CDR3 DNA sequence: TGTGCCAGCAATACGGACAGGGGTGAAGAAAAACTGTTTTTT. It translates to CASNTDRGEEKLFF.

The gene calls are TRBV6-2 or TRBV6-3 and TRBJ2-2; no firm D call. This CDR3 spans 15 amino acids. Germline loops: CDR1 MNHEY, CDR2 SVGEGT. Trimming removed 4 bases at V and 8 bases at J, with 17 bases between. CDR3: CASSCKGWVTGELFF. The DNA for the CDR3 is TGTGCCAGCAGTTGCAAGGGTTGGGTAACTGGGGAGCTGTTTTTT.

This chain uses TRBV11-2 with TRBJ2-7, with 7 bases identical to TRBD1. This CDR3 is built from 14 residues. V was pared by 4 bases and J by 7 bases, with 10 bases of the junction left unmatched. The V gene's germline CDR1 is SGHAT and CDR2 FQNNGV. The CDR3 region has the DNA TGTGCCAGCAGCTCAGGCCCGACAGGGCATGAGCAGTACTTC. Translating gives CASSSGPTGHEQYF.

V usage is TRBV12-3 or TRBV12-4 and J usage is TRBJ1-2; D is unresolved. CDR3 length: 12 residues. The V gene lost 1 base and the J gene lost 8 bases, with 8 bases spanning the gap. The DNA of the CDR3 is TGTGCCAGCAGTTTAGAGGGTCACGGCTACACCTTC. This translates into CASSLEGHGYTF.

As regards this clonotype: An end of the junction does not agree with germline; a read error may underlie this. The J gene is TRBJ2-1, the V gene TRBV29-1; 8 positions agree with TRBD2. CDR3 length: 14 amino acids. Germline V gene lookup returns CDR1 SQVTM and CDR2 ANQGSEA. CDR3 sequence (DNA): TGCAGCGGAAGAAGCGGGGGCTCCTACAATGAGCAGTTATTT. Translation: CSGRSGGSYNEQLF.

For this clonotype: Its ends do not fully match the called genes, so a read error is possible. The chain links TRBV6-2 or TRBV6-3 to TRBJ1-1; D is perhaps TRBD1 (5 bases). This CDR3 has 15 amino acids. Germline lookup yields CDR1 MNHEY and CDR2 SVGEGT. The DNA of the CDR3 is TGTGCCAGCAGTCCGATAGGGACGCCCATGACTGAACCTTTCTTT. The encoded protein is CASSPIGTPMTEPFF.

This clonotype was observed a few times. This chain links TRBV11-2 with TRBJ2-3, with D perhaps TRBD1 (5 bases). V was clipped by 3 bases and J by 4 bases, with 8 bases between them. Germline V gene data show CDR1 as SGHAT and CDR2 as FQNNGV. CDR3 length: 13 amino acids. The CDR3 region is CASSFPGPDTQYF. The CDR3 nucleotides read TGTGCCAGCAGCTTCCCAGGGCCAGATACGCAGTATTTT.

With respect to this clonotype: At one end, the junction sequence differs from germline, possibly due to a read error. The chain's CDR3 is CSVEVLDSQVTWELFF. CDR3 sequence (DNA): TGCAGCGTTGAAGTACTGGACTCTCAGGTCACCTGGGAGCTGTTTTTT. The V call is TRBV29-1, the J call TRBJ2-2; D may be TRBD2 (5 bases). CDR1 SQVTM and CDR2 ANQGSEA come from the germline V gene. The CDR3 extends over 16 amino acids.

As concerns this clonotype: The conserved final phenylalanine or tryptophan is absent from the CDR3, which likely points to a read error. The V gene is TRBV12-5, the J gene TRBJ2-2; perhaps TRBD1 as D (6 bases). There are 17 residues in the CDR3. CDR1 and CDR2 (germline): LGHNT, FRNRAP. The CDR3 DNA follows: TGTGTTAGTGGTTTGGTACTCGGGCAGGGGAAAACCGGGGAGCTGTTTTCT. This sequence encodes CVSGLVLGQGKTGELFS.

For this clonotype: Given a much more abundant clone one base away, this may be a read error. The rearrangement uses TRBV7-8 and TRBJ2-2, with 12 bases aligning to TRBD2. This CDR3 has 17 residues. V lost 3 bases, J lost 9 bases, and 11 bases stayed unmatched. Germline lookup yields CDR1 SGHVS and CDR2 FQNEAQ. In DNA form, the CDR3 reads TGTGCCAGCAGCTTCCGGACTAGCGGGGCGAACGCCCGGGAGCTGTTTTTT. Translated, it gives CASSFRTSGANARELFF. Together with reference TRBV7-8 and TRBJ2-2, the CDR3 gives the full variable domain: GAGVSQSPRYKVAKRGQDVALRCDPISGHVSLFWYQQALGQGPEFLTYFQNEAQLDKSGLPSDRFFAERPEGSVSTLKIQRTQQEDSAVYLCASSFRTSGANARELFFGEGSRLTVL.

As for this clonotype: Germline is not matched at one junction end, which may reflect a read error. The rearrangement joins TRBV13 to TRBJ1-1, with TRBD1 as a possible D gene (6 bases). CDR1 PRHDT and CDR2 FYEKMQ come from the germline V gene (reference sequence). The CDR3 has 18 residues. In DNA form, the CDR3 reads TGTGCCAGCAGCCACTACTATTTGGGAGGGGGAGGTGACACTGAAGATTTCTTT. Protein: CASSHYYLGGGGDTEDFF. The whole variable domain, filled in from reference TRBV13 and TRBJ1-1, reads AAGVIQSPRHLIKEKRETATLKCYPIPRHDTVYWYQQGPGQDPQFLISFYEKMQSDKGSIPDRFSAQQFSDYHSELNMSSLELGDSALYFCASSHYYLGGGGDTEDFFGQGTRLTVV.

With respect to this clonotype: The CDR3 does not end in the conserved phenylalanine or tryptophan, so this is likely a read error. Here the CDR3 reads CDSSQTPGVGEETQYL. The CDR3 DNA reads TGTGACAGCAGCCAAACTCCTGGCGTGGGGGAAGAGACCCAGTACTTA. The chain employs TRBV11-2 and TRBJ2-5; either TRBD1 or TRBD2 may fit D (5 bases each). Germline V gene sequence: CDR1 SGHAT, CDR2 FQNNGV. The CDR3 sequence is 16 residues long.

Of note for this clonotype: A much larger clone lies one base from this, so it may be a read error. The rearrangement joins TRBV29-1 to TRBJ2-3, with TRBD2 matching 8 bases. The V gene's germline CDR1 is SQVTM and CDR2 ANQGSEA. The CDR3 contains 13 residues. V shed 7 bases, J shed 9 bases, and the junction held 12 bases outside the gene matches. The CDR3 sequence: CSGAGASIMTQYF. DNA of the CDR3: TGCAGCGGAGCGGGAGCGTCCATCATGACGCAGTATTTT.

Comments on this clonotype: The CDR3 does not close with the conserved phenylalanine or tryptophan, likely indicating a read error. The rearrangement uses TRBV4-1 and TRBJ2-3; D may be TRBD1 (6 bases). Trimming stripped 6 bases from V and 5 bases from J, with 24 bases between. The CDR3 has 17 amino acids. Germline assignment: CDR1 MGHRA and CDR2 YSYEKL. CDR3 DNA sequence: TGCGCCAGCAGACACCCCCCTGGGACACCCCTTCAAGATACGCAGTATTTA. Protein product: CASRHPPGTPLQDTQYL.

This clonotype appeared many times. V usage is TRBV4-2 and J usage is TRBJ1-5, with TRBD1 as a possible D gene (5 bases). This CDR3 has 18 residues. Germline V CDR1 and CDR2: LGHNA, YNFKEQ. The ends were cut back, 0 bases at V and 7 bases at J, with 22 bases in the middle. The CDR3 sequence: CASSQDRIGGTSRQPQHF. Here the CDR3 DNA reads TGTGCCAGCAGCCAAGATAGAATTGGTGGGACCTCCAGGCAGCCCCAGCATTTT.

J is TRBJ1-2 and V is TRBV6-1; TRBD1 aligns across 9 bases. The V and J ends lost 9 bases and 4 bases, in that order; junction bases with no gene match: 9. The CDR3 is made up of 14 amino acids. Germline CDR1 and CDR2: MNHNS and SASEGT. CDR3 coding DNA: TGTGCCAGTACTTCCGGGACAGGGTTCTATGGCTACACCTTC. This translates into CASTSGTGFYGYTF.

The V call is TRBV29-1, the J call TRBJ2-5; 10 nucleotides line up with TRBD1. The CDR3 covers 15 residues. CDR1 is SQVTM and CDR2 is ANQGSEA in the germline V gene. J lost 3 bases, V lost 1 base, and 5 bases had no gene match. The CDR3 DNA reads as TGCAGCGTTGAAGGGGACAGGGGCAGGGAAGAGACCCAGTACTTC. Its protein is CSVEGDRGREETQYF.

The V and J genes are TRBV11-2 and TRBJ2-3, with D unresolved. Looked up from germline, CDR1 is SGHAT and CDR2 is FQNNGV. The CDR3 runs to 14 residues. CDR3 region: CVSSSPGRADTQYF. CDR3 nucleotide sequence: TGTGTAAGCAGCTCCCCGGGCCGGGCAGATACGCAGTATTTT. Supplemented by reference TRBV11-2 and TRBJ2-3, the full variable domain reads EAGVAQSPRYKIIEKRQSVAFWCNPISGHATLYWYQQILGQGPKLLIQFQNNGVVDDSQLPKDRFSAERLKGVDSTLKIQPAKLEDSAVYLCVSSSPGRADTQYFGPGTRLTVL.

The gene calls are TRBV6-6 and TRBJ2-7; the D gene could be TRBD1 or TRBD2 (5 bases each). The V gene's germline CDR1 is MNHNY and CDR2 SVGAGI (reference sequence). The CDR3 loop spans 13 amino acids. The V gene lost 7 bases and the J gene lost 9 bases, with 19 bases spanning the gap. Written as DNA, the CDR3 is TGTGCCAGCAAAGAGGGGCCTTCCCACGGGCAGTACTTC. This encodes CASKEGPSHGQYF.

J is TRBJ1-3 and V is TRBV14; D may be TRBD1 (5 bases). Germline CDR1 reads SGHDN; CDR2 reads FVKESK. V was cut by 10 bases and J by 1 base, with 14 bases left in between. The CDR3 has 14 amino acids. This chain's CDR3 is CANSPRTSGNTIYF. As DNA, the CDR3 is TGTGCCAATAGCCCAAGGACATCTGGAAACACCATATATTTT.

The V and J genes are TRBV29-1 and TRBJ2-1; D gene unclear. Germline V gene lookup returns CDR1 SQVTM and CDR2 ANQGSEA. This CDR3 is 15 amino acids long. CDR3 loop: CSIAVPKGVFNEQFF. CDR3 bases: TGCAGTATTGCCGTCCCAAAGGGCGTCTTCAATGAGCAGTTCTTC.

The sample holds many counts of this clonotype. The rearrangement links TRBV5-1 to TRBJ2-7, with D possibly being TRBD1 (5 bases). This CDR3 spans 13 amino acids. Trimming took 4 bases from V and 0 from J, leaving 8 bases between them. The germline CDR1 and CDR2 sequences are SGHRS and YFSETQ. CDR3 protein: CASSPDSSYEQYF. CDR3 nucleotides: TGCGCCAGCAGCCCCGACAGCTCCTACGAGCAGTACTTC.

To note about this clonotype: Given the absence of the conserved phenylalanine or tryptophan at the CDR3 end, a read error is likely. V and J are TRBV6-5 and TRBJ2-6; no clear D. The germline V and J ends were trimmed by 5 bases and 0 bases, with 5 bases remaining between them. This CDR3 region has 14 residues. Germline V gives CDR1 MNHEY, CDR2 SVGAGI. The CDR3 here is CASSQGSGANVLTL. In DNA, the CDR3 is TGTGCCAGCAGTCAAGGCTCTGGGGCCAACGTCCTGACTTTA.

The table lists this clonotype with a count of one. The rearrangement joins TRBV6-2 or TRBV6-3 to TRBJ1-4; a weak D match, TRBD1 (5 bases). The CDR3 totals 18 residues. Germline CDR1 and CDR2: MNHEY and SVGEGT. V lost 0 bases, J lost 4 bases, and 18 bases lay in between. The CDR3 sequence: CASSYSTRQCAGNEKLFF. The CDR3 DNA follows: TGTGCCAGCAGTTACTCGACGAGACAGTGCGCCGGTAATGAAAAACTGTTTTTT.

This clonotype was seen only a few times. The conserved phenylalanine or tryptophan is not found at the CDR3 terminus, so this likely reflects a read error. The chain recombines TRBV14 with TRBJ2-1; 8 nucleotides align to TRBD2. The better agreement between TRBJ2-7 and the DNA end casts doubt on the J call. The CDR3 length is 16 residues. Germline values: CDR1 SGHDN, CDR2 FVKESK. The DNA for the CDR3 is TGTGCCAGCAGTGCCGTAGCGGGATGGGTAAACAATGAGCAGTACATC. Protein product: CASSAVAGWVNNEQYI.

A word on this clonotype: Since a much larger clone is just one base distant, this may be a read error. The chain joins TRBV30 to TRBJ1-1, with D hard to call. There are 13 residues in the CDR3. V lost 4 bases to trimming and J lost 5 bases, with 14 bases between them. CDR1 and CDR2 from the germline V gene are GTSNPN and SVGIG (reference sequence). CDR3 in amino acids: CAWNADRRTEAFF. CDR3 DNA: TGTGCCTGGAATGCGGATAGGAGGACTGAAGCTTTCTTT.

As regards this clonotype: Since no conserved phenylalanine or tryptophan closes the CDR3, a read error is the likely cause. No DNA is shown, since the ends of the CDR3 on it are uncertain; the CDR3 is the one TCRdb lists. The rearrangement uses TRBV6-2 or TRBV6-3 and TRBJ1-5; TRBD1, the table's D call, was not compared with the DNA. The CDR3 totals 15 residues, both ends included. In germline, CDR1 is MNHEY, CDR2 SVGEGT. The CDR3 sequence: CASSLDSYNNQPKHC.

With regard to this clonotype: The junction departs from the called germline gene at one end, perhaps through a read error. This chain joins TRBV11-2 and TRBJ2-5; tentatively, D is TRBD2 (5 bases). CDR3 size: 16 residues. Looked up from germline, CDR1 is SGHAT and CDR2 is FQNNGV. CDR3: CVSSQTPGRGKETQYF. CDR3 bases: TGTGTCAGCAGCCAAACTCCTGGCAGAGGGAAGGAGACCCAGTACTTC. Supplemented by reference TRBV11-2 and TRBJ2-5, the full variable domain reads EAGVAQSPRYKIIEKRQSVAFWCNPISGHATLYWYQQILGQGPKLLIQFQNNGVVDDSQLPKDRFSAERLKGVDSTLKIQPAKLEDSAVYLCVSSQTPGRGKETQYFGPGTRLLVL.

This clonotype was seen repeatedly, ten times or more. The chain employs TRBV10-3 and TRBJ2-7, with D tentatively TRBD2 (5 bases). Trimming removed 4 bases from V and 0 bases from J, with 13 bases in between. This CDR3 contains 15 residues. Germline CDR1 is ENHRY and CDR2 is SYGVKD. CDR3 amino acids: CAISVGEATSYEQYF. Written as DNA, the CDR3 is TGTGCCATCAGTGTCGGGGAAGCAACCTCCTACGAGCAGTACTTC.

About this clonotype itself: The germline gene is not matched at one end of the junction; a read error may be the cause. The V and J genes are TRBV10-3 and TRBJ1-1; TRBD1 might be the D (6 bases). This CDR3 is built from 15 residues. Germline lookup yields CDR1 ENHRY and CDR2 SYGVKD. The CDR3 here is CAISEFPGVNTEAFF. The CDR3 nucleotides read TGTGCCATCAGTGAGTTTCCAGGGGTGAACACTGAAGCCTTCTTT.

About this clonotype itself: One base away lies a much larger clone, so this may be a sequencing read error. It is likely a read error, because the conserved phenylalanine at the end of the CDR3 is missing. This chain joins TRBV28 and TRBJ2-1; perhaps TRBD1 as D (5 bases). Looked up from germline, CDR1 is MDHEN and CDR2 is SYDVKM. V dropped 7 bases and J dropped 3 bases, with 22 bases sitting between them. The CDR3 contains 17 residues. CDR3: CASTPRPAGRGYNEQFL. The CDR3 DNA reads TGTGCCAGCACACCCAGACCGGCCGGAAGGGGCTACAATGAGCAGTTCTTA.

This clonotype showed up just a few times. No conserved phenylalanine or tryptophan is present at the end of the CDR3, so a read error is the likely explanation. DNA of the CDR3: TGCGCCAGCAGCTTTAGCGGGAGCCCCAACTACGAGCAGTACTTA. It specifies CASSFSGSPNYEQYL. V and J are TRBV5-1 and TRBJ2-7, with 9 nucleotides matching TRBD2. Germline loops: CDR1 SGHRS, CDR2 YFSETQ. The CDR3 consists of 15 residues. Trimming removed 2 bases from V and 3 bases from J; junction bases left unmatched: 6.